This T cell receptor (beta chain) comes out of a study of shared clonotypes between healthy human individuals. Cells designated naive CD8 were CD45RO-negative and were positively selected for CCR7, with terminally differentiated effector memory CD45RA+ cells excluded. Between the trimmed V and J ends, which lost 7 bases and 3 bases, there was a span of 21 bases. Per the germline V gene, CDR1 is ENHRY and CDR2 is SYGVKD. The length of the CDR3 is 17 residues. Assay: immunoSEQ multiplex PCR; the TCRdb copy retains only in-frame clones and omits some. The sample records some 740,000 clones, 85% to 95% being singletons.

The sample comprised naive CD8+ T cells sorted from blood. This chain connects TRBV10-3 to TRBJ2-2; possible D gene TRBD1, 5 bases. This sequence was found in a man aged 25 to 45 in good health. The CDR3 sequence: CAITSPGPNLDTGELFF. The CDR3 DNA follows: TGTGCCATCACATCTCCAGGGCCGAATCTGGACACCGGGGAGCTGTTTTTT.